The T cell receptor (beta chain) described here comes from a study of T cells in localized non-small cell lung cancer. Study findings and constraints: Appearing in adjacent lung were a median roughly 59 of the top 100 tumor clones. Tumor samples were not multi-region, leaving intratumor heterogeneity unexcluded. A raised T cell density in blood coincided with lengthier overall survival. The greatest T cell clonality was found in uninvolved adjacent lung (higher than in tumor).

Trimming stripped 5 bases from V and 1 base from J, with 11 bases between. Germline V gives CDR1 MDHEN, CDR2 SYDVKM. CDR3 size: 14 residues. Clones were read by immunoSEQ multiplex PCR, and TCRdb kept only the in-frame ones, dropping some. The profile shows fewer than 40,000 clones, approximately 93% of them singletons. This clone occurred once. The antigen remains unidentified. This TCR was sampled from a female donor at least 60 years old with stage I lung adenocarcinoma. This chain joins TRBV28 and TRBJ1-1, with a tentative D call TRBD1 (5 bases). The sequences come from peripheral blood, collected before any cancer treatment. The CDR3 sequence: CASSPGGWNTEAFF. The CDR3, as DNA: TGTGCCAGCAGTCCCGGGGGGTGGAACACTGAAGCTTTCTTT.